This entry describes one TCR beta chain. Its target is unknown. Other DNA sequences in this sample translate to the same CDR3. The data belong to a study of shared clonotypes between healthy human individuals. Looking at the study overall: Three plates each covered CD4 naive and memory; CD8 naive two, CD8 memory one. Overall study results and limits: Generation probabilities were higher for clonotypes shared across all four sorted-subset donors than for unshared ones.

Source study methods: Filtering differed because ImmunoSEQ produced junction-only sequences that carried no quality scores. Produced via immunoSEQ multiplex PCR; TCRdb's table is partial and in-frame only. V, J and clone size derive from that table, while D and trimming were established from the DNA sequence. The sample contains under 2,500,000 clones, approximately 96% of which appear only once. This TCR derives from a man aged 18 to 29 in good health. Sequenced material: naive CD4+ T cells sorted from blood. The subset is: CD45RA+ positively selected.

The CDR3 DNA follows: TGTGCCAGCAGTTTGGGACAGGCCTCCTACGAGCAGTACTTC. It codes for CASSLGQASYEQYF. V is TRBV28 and J is TRBJ2-7, with 8 bases fitting TRBD1. V lost 3 bases, J lost 0 bases, and 1 base stayed unmatched. The CDR3 contains 14 residues. The germline V gene has CDR1 MDHEN and CDR2 SYDVKM.